The 12 T cell receptor beta chains given below trace back to one sample, sequenced in a study of cytomegalovirus exposure and HLA in healthy donors. Primers for the PCR totalled 60 Vbeta and 13 Jbeta. This table comes from immunoSEQ multiplex PCR, and its TCRdb copy is limited to in-frame clones, with some not included. The sample lists roughly 130,000 clones, roughly 77% seen once, with under 6% in the top ten. Source material: PBMCs. The receptor set was obtained from a man aged 25-40 years in good health and CMV-seronegative.

The chain is built from TRBV29-1 and TRBJ2-7, with TRBD1 matching over 8 bases. V dropped 1 base and J dropped 6; count of bases not matched to a gene: 11. CDR1 and CDR2 from the germline V gene are SQVTM and ANQGSEA. This CDR3 region has 15 residues. CDR3 loop: CSVEGAEQGVVEQYF. CDR3 DNA sequence: TGCAGCGTTGAAGGAGCGGAACAGGGGGTCGTCGAGCAGTACTTC.

This chain links TRBV7-9 with TRBJ1-6; maybe TRBD1 (5 bases). CDR3 length equals 16 residues. V was pared by 5 bases and J by 3 bases, with 14 bases between. Germline V gene lookup returns CDR1 SEHNR and CDR2 FQNEAQ (reference sequence). CDR3 region: CASSTLGGVYNSPLHF. CDR3 DNA: TGTGCCAGCAGCACCCTCGGGGGGGTCTATAATTCACCCCTCCACTTT.

This clone has just one count. The chain employs TRBV4-1 and TRBJ1-5; no clear D. The CDR3 runs to 16 residues. The V and J ends lost 0 bases and 4 bases respectively, with 13 bases between them. Germline V gene sequence: CDR1 MGHRA, CDR2 YSYEKL. The CDR3 region is CASSQDATSRNQPQHF. For the CDR3, the DNA is TGCGCCAGCAGCCAAGATGCAACGTCCAGAAATCAGCCCCAGCATTTT.

The chain links TRBV6-5 to TRBJ2-1; D remains unclear. Between the trimmed V and J ends, which lost 6 bases and 0 bases, there was a span of 9 bases. CDR3 length: 14 residues. CDR1 and CDR2 (germline): MNHEY, SVGAGI. CDR3 nucleotide sequence: TGTGCCAGCAGCTCAGCGAGCTCCTACAATGAGCAGTTCTTC. This codes for CASSSASSYNEQFF.

The chain uses TRBV30 and TRBJ2-7; 7 nucleotides align to TRBD1. CDR1 GTSNPN and CDR2 SVGIG come from the germline V gene (reference sequence). The CDR3 sequence is 13 residues long. J was trimmed by 3 bases and V by 1 base; bases with no gene match: 3. CDR3 coding DNA: TGTGCCTGGAGTGAGTGGGACAGCTACGAGCAGTACTTC. Its protein is CAWSEWDSYEQYF. The whole variable domain, filled in from reference TRBV30 and TRBJ2-7, reads SQTIHQWPATLVQPVGSPLSLECTVEGTSNPNLYWYRQAAGRGLQLLFYSVGIGQISSEVPQNLSASRPQDRQFILSSKKLLLSDSGFYLCAWSEWDSYEQYFGPGTRLTVT.

The V call is TRBV28, the J call TRBJ1-6; TRBD1 aligns across 7 bases. Germline V gives CDR1 MDHEN, CDR2 SYDVKM. This CDR3 is built from 14 residues. After removal of 3 bases from V and 11 bases from J, the junction contained 7 bases not matched to a gene. Here the CDR3 reads CASSFRDRVAPLHF. As DNA, the CDR3 is TGTGCCAGCAGTTTTCGTGACAGGGTAGCACCCCTCCACTTT. Supplemented by reference TRBV28 and TRBJ1-6, the full variable domain reads DVKVTQSSRYLVKRTGEKVFLECVQDMDHENMFWYRQDPGLGLRLIYFSYDVKMKEKGDIPEGYSVSREKKERFSLILESASTNQTSMYLCASSFRDRVAPLHFGNGTRLTVT.

The chain employs TRBV5-1 and TRBJ2-2; TRBD1 agrees at 8 bases. V was clipped by 0 bases and J by 0 bases; unmatched bases: 1. CDR1 SGHRS and CDR2 YFSETQ come from the germline V gene. The CDR3 spans 16 residues. The CDR3 coding sequence is TGCGCCAGCAGCTTGGCAGGGGGCGCGAACACCGGGGAGCTGTTTTTT. Translated: CASSLAGGANTGELFF. The full variable domain, completed using reference TRBV5-1 and TRBJ2-2, is KAGVTQTPRYLIKTRGQQVTLSCSPISGHRSVSWYQQTPGQGLQFLFEYFSETQRNKGNFPGRFSGRQFSNSRSEMNVSTLELGDSALYLCASSLAGGANTGELFFGEGSRLTVL.

The chain joins TRBV6-1 to TRBJ2-1, with D maybe TRBD2 (5 bases). The V end lost 7 bases, the J end lost 8 bases, and 18 bases lay between the germline ends. The CDR3 sequence is 14 residues long. Germline CDR1 is MNHNS and CDR2 is SASEGT. CDR3 bases: TGTGCCAGCAAGGCCCTGACTATAGCACATGAGCAGTTCTTC. Its protein is CASKALTIAHEQFF.

The CDR3 DNA sequence: TGCGCCAGCAGCTTACCGGGACTAGCGGGAGGCGAGCAGTACTTC. It specifies CASSLPGLAGGEQYF. The J gene is TRBJ2-7, the V gene TRBV5-1, with 15 positions matching TRBD2. V gave up 2 bases and J gave up 6 bases; unmatched junction bases: 3. Germline loops: CDR1 SGHRS, CDR2 YFSETQ. The length of the CDR3 is 15 residues.

This clone has ten or more counts. The J gene is TRBJ2-7, the V gene TRBV6-1, with D perhaps matching TRBD1 (5 bases). The CDR3 length is 14 residues. The V end lost 11 bases, the J end lost 0 bases, and 17 bases lay between the germline ends. CDR1 is MNHNS, CDR2 SASEGT, per germline. Written as DNA, the CDR3 is TGTGCCGCCTGGCAGGGTACCACCTCCTACGAGCAGTACTTC. Its protein product is CAAWQGTTSYEQYF.

This chain connects TRBV10-3 to TRBJ1-1; D is undetermined. Trimming stripped 3 bases from V and 1 base from J, with 12 bases between. CDR3 length: 15 residues. Per germline, CDR1 ENHRY and CDR2 SYGVKD. The CDR3 bases are TGTGCCATCAGTGATCGTCACTTCCAGAACACTGAAGCTTTCTTT. This gives the protein CAISDRHFQNTEAFF.

The chain combines TRBV6-1 with TRBJ2-3, with a possible D match to TRBD2 (5 bases). Germline V gene data show CDR1 as MNHNS and CDR2 as SASEGT. The CDR3 extends over 15 amino acids. Deletions cut 6 bases from V and 4 bases from J, with 17 bases between. CDR3 amino acids: CASRTSGSTPDTQYF. The CDR3 region has the DNA TGTGCCAGCAGGACCTCGGGGTCAACCCCAGATACGCAGTATTTT.